The rows below give T cell receptor beta chains drawn from one sample of a study of blood T cell repertoires in COVID-19. Only in-frame clones appear in the TCRdb table, and some are missing; sequencing was by immunoSEQ multiplex PCR. The table lists some 80,000 clones, around 80% of them singletons, with about 6.9% in the top ten. Material: peripheral blood. The source of these receptors is a human donor in a cohort sampled during active COVID-19. CDR3s leave out the opening cysteine and the closing phenylalanine or tryptophan.

v_call cdr3_aa
TRBV5-4 ASSSGGIQNTEAF
TRBV9 ASSARLESKEQY
TRBV3-1/TRBV3-2 ASSQGHGTGDSPLH
TRBV18 ASSPSSSGANVLT
TRBV3-1/TRBV3-2 ASSQDHLRQGARYGYT
TRBV4-3 ASSQDPAAGQGIYGYT
TRBV6-5 ASSKQVSGANVLT
TRBV5-6 ASSPLIKTGTRTYEQY
TRBV2 ASSEAGTGNTEAF
TRBV28 ASSFGRGDTEAF
TRBV6-1 ASSEDRVMNTEAF
TRBV9 ASSPQSKLGSGNTIY
TRBV6-2/TRBV6-3 ASSYWLAGTPTYEQY
TRBV4-1 ASSQEGQGRYGYT
TRBV14 ASSQAGGEQY
TRBV5-4 ASSRRTGEGEKLF
TRBV2 ASSDRGRGNTIY
TRBV5-1 ASSSGTGLNNSPLH
TRBV7-2 ASSLSRDTHSYEQY
TRBV29-1 SVAGGNYGYT
TRBV6-5 ASSPAKGNQPQH
TRBV7-3 ASSSDRPGELF
TRBV5-4 ASSFGGNTEAF
TRBV4-2 ASRTSGGANEQF
TRBV4-2 ASSRDRVGDTQY
TRBV14 ASSQATTFPYEQY
TRBV4-1 ASRGDSNTGELF
TRBV7-2 ASSTPGYYEQY